The 23 T cell receptor beta chains below come from one sample, sequenced in a study of T cell repertoires in cytomegalovirus infection. TCRdb reprocessed the reads with MiXCR, giving one entry per CDR3 protein. Among some 99,000 distinct CDR3 sequences listed, 29% were seen once. These receptors have no identified antigens. Specimen: CD8+ T cells from cultured PBMCs, collected from culture after CMV antigen stimulation. The source is a human donor in good health (CMV status not recorded). Some clones in this sample may be carry-over from other donors' samples.

The sample holds many counts of this clonotype. The chain is built from TRBV19 and TRBJ2-5; 8 positions agree with TRBD1. CDR1 and CDR2 (germline): LNHDA, SQIVND (reference sequence). V gave up 5 bases and J gave up 5 bases; unmatched junction bases: 10. The CDR3 loop spans 15 amino acids. CDR3 sequence: CASSPWTGRMETQYF. In DNA, the CDR3 is TGTGCCAGTAGTCCATGGACAGGGAGGATGGAGACCCAGTACTTC.

This clonotype was seen a handful of times. This chain connects TRBV7-9 to TRBJ1-1; D uncertain. Germline loops: CDR1 SEHNR, CDR2 FQNEAQ (reference sequence). The CDR3 contains 15 residues. Trimming left V 1 base short and J 4 bases short, with 13 bases between. CDR3 coding DNA: TGTGCCAGCAGCTTAGGAAGACTGAGTACCACTGAAGCTTTCTTT. Translation: CASSLGRLSTTEAFF.

The J gene is TRBJ2-1, the V gene TRBV29-1; possible D gene TRBD2, 6 bases. The V end was cut by 1 base, the J end by 3 bases, with 16 bases between. CDR3 length: 16 amino acids. Germline-derived CDR1 and CDR2 are SQVTM and ANQGSEA. CDR3 in DNA: TGCAGCGTTGAAGGGGGTGAGGCGGGGAACTACAATGAGCAGTTCTTC. It is translated as CSVEGGEAGNYNEQFF.

The V call is TRBV20-1, the J call TRBJ1-1; tentatively, D is TRBD1 (6 bases). CDR1 DFQATT and CDR2 SNEGSKA come from the germline V gene (reference sequence). CDR3 size: 13 residues. The ends were cut back, 5 bases at V and 1 base at J, with 11 bases in the middle. CDR3: CSALGQQNTEAFF. The CDR3 DNA follows: TGCAGTGCTCTAGGACAGCAGAACACTGAAGCTTTCTTT.

V gene TRBV19 combines with J gene TRBJ2-3; D remains unclear. Germline CDR1 and CDR2: LNHDA and SQIVND (reference sequence). V was cut by 7 bases and J by 7 bases, with 12 bases left in between. CDR3 length: 12 residues. The CDR3 DNA reads as TGTGCCAGTATTAGTGCCGGCTATACGCAGTATTTT. Protein: CASISAGYTQYF.

The chain employs TRBV12-3 or TRBV12-4 and TRBJ2-1; 7 positions agree with TRBD2. The CDR3 runs 12 residues. CDR3 protein: CASGALVGEQFF. The CDR3 DNA reads as TGTGCGAGCGGGGCTTTGGTCGGTGAGCAGTTCTTC.

This clonotype appeared many times. The rearrangement links TRBV7-9 to TRBJ2-1; 10 bases are a match to TRBD2. V shed 4 bases, J shed 9 bases, and the junction held 9 bases outside the gene matches. The CDR3 covers 15 residues. Germline V gives CDR1 SEHNR, CDR2 FQNEAQ (reference sequence). CDR3 sequence: CASSYRAGGPTEQFF. The DNA of the CDR3 is TGTGCCAGCAGCTATAGAGCGGGGGGGCCGACTGAGCAGTTCTTC.

The genes are TRBV19 and TRBJ2-1; 8 bases map to TRBD1. Trimming cost V 7 bases and J 7 bases; bases outside gene matches: 6. The germline V gene has CDR1 LNHDA and CDR2 SQIVND (reference sequence). The CDR3 has 13 residues. The CDR3 loop reads CASTVTGANEQFF. CDR3 in DNA: TGTGCCAGTACTGTGACAGGGGCGAATGAGCAGTTCTTC. The variable domain in full, completed from reference TRBV19 and TRBJ2-1, reads DGGITQSPKYLFRKEGQNVTLSCEQNLNHDAMYWYRQDPGQGLRLIYYSQIVNDFQKGDIAEGYSVSREKKESFPLTVTSAQKNPTAFYLCASTVTGANEQFFGPGTRLTVL.

The rearrangement uses TRBV12-3 or TRBV12-4 and TRBJ1-2; D not resolved. CDR3 length equals 13 residues. Trimming shortened V by 5 bases and J by 10 bases, and 17 bases separated the two germline ends. CDR3 amino acids: CASSPAGGEDYTF. The CDR3 coding sequence is TGTGCCAGCAGTCCCGCCGGCGGGGAGGACTACACCTTC.

The genes are TRBV7-6 and TRBJ2-5, with 7 bases identical to TRBD1. V lost 3 bases, J lost 2 bases, and 12 bases stayed unmatched. Germline loops: CDR1 SGHVS, CDR2 FNYEAQ. This CDR3 has 17 amino acids. CDR3 residues: CASSLDDSGTVQETQYF. The DNA for the CDR3 is TGTGCCAGCAGCTTGGACGACTCGGGGACAGTACAAGAGACCCAGTACTTC.

This clonotype was counted a few times. The J gene is TRBJ2-4, the V gene TRBV6-1, with 7 bases fitting TRBD2. Per the germline V gene, CDR1 is MNHNS and CDR2 is SASEGT. The CDR3 has 15 residues. Trimming at V came to 2 bases and at J to 5 bases, leaving 6 bases not matched to a gene. CDR3 in DNA: TGTGCCAGCAGTGAAATCCCCAGCGGGGAAAACATTCAGTACTTC. It encodes CASSEIPSGENIQYF.

This clonotype was detected ten times or more. This chain uses TRBV12-3 or TRBV12-4 with TRBJ1-1, with D unclear. The CDR3 runs 14 residues. The V gene lost 5 bases and the J gene lost 0 bases, with 10 bases spanning the gap. The CDR3 loop is CASSPVTLNTEAFF. The CDR3 bases are TGTGCCAGCAGTCCGGTTACATTGAACACTGAAGCTTTCTTT.

The V and J genes are TRBV27 and TRBJ2-3; TRBD2 matches 8 bases. Trimming removed 7 bases from V and 3 bases from J; junction bases left unmatched: 3. In germline, CDR1 is MNHEY, CDR2 SMNVEV (reference sequence). This CDR3 has 13 residues. This CDR3 reads CASTGLATDTQYF. The CDR3 region has the DNA TGTGCCAGCACCGGACTAGCTACAGATACGCAGTATTTT.

The chain couples TRBV7-9 to TRBJ2-1, with TRBD2 matching over 11 bases. Germline loops: CDR1 SEHNR, CDR2 FQNEAQ (reference sequence). The CDR3 length is 17 residues. V trimming: 6 bases; J trimming: 4 bases; junction bases outside the gene matches: 11. CDR3 DNA sequence: TGTGCCAGCAGTCCCCGGCTAGCGGGGGGTCGGTACAATGAGCAGTTCTTC. This encodes CASSPRLAGGRYNEQFF.

This chain uses TRBV4-3 with TRBJ1-2, with D possibly matching TRBD1 (6 bases). This CDR3 spans 15 amino acids. Looked up from germline, CDR1 is LGHNA and CDR2 is YSLEER. Trimming stripped 3 bases from V and 1 base from J, with 12 bases between. This CDR3 reads CASSHRRGVNYGYTF. CDR3 DNA: TGCGCCAGCAGCCATAGAAGGGGGGTTAACTATGGCTACACCTTC.

This clonotype was counted at least ten times. The genes are TRBV7-2 and TRBJ1-1; the match to TRBD1 covers 9 bases. J gave up 0 bases and V 4 bases, and 9 bases lay outside the gene matches. The CDR3 has 17 residues. Germline CDR1 SGHTA, CDR2 FQGNSA. The CDR3 loop is CASSSNRGLFLNTEAFF. The CDR3 DNA follows: TGTGCCAGCAGCTCCAACAGGGGGCTCTTTCTGAACACTGAAGCTTTCTTT.

V usage is TRBV5-6 and J usage is TRBJ2-5; 7 bases fit TRBD1. V dropped 1 base and J dropped 5; count of bases not matched to a gene: 5. The V gene's germline CDR1 is SGHDT and CDR2 YYEEEE. The CDR3 has 14 residues. The CDR3 DNA is TGTGCCAGCAGCTTGACAGGGGAGTTGGAGACCCAGTACTTC. It is translated as CASSLTGELETQYF.

This clonotype was counted a few times. The chain joins TRBV28 to TRBJ2-2, with D unresolved. This CDR3 has 12 amino acids. Germline assignment: CDR1 MDHEN and CDR2 SYDVKM. V shed 4 bases and J shed 7 bases, with 7 bases lying between them. The CDR3 DNA reads TGTGCCAGCAGTTCCATAAGCGGGGAGCTGTTTTTT. Amino acids: CASSSISGELFF.

This clonotype has more than one count but fewer than ten. The V and J genes are TRBV27 and TRBJ2-1; D might be TRBD1 or TRBD2, each matching 5 bases. The CDR3 is 16 residues long. Deletions cut 5 bases from V and 5 bases from J, with 19 bases between. Germline lookup yields CDR1 MNHEY and CDR2 SMNVEV (reference sequence). The CDR3 is CASSPTHRDADNEQFF. CDR3 sequence (DNA): TGTGCCAGCAGTCCGACCCACCGGGACGCAGACAATGAGCAGTTCTTC.

The V call is TRBV29-1, the J call TRBJ2-7; possibly TRBD1 for D (6 bases). Germline V gene lookup returns CDR1 SQVTM and CDR2 ANQGSEA. V dropped 3 bases and J dropped 2 bases, with 11 bases sitting between them. This CDR3 has 13 residues. CDR3 loop: CSVEGAGAYEQYF. CDR3 coding DNA: TGCAGCGTTGAGGGGGCAGGGGCCTACGAGCAGTACTTC.

Notes on this clonotype: A single base separates this from a much larger clone, so it may be a read error. CDR3 in amino acids: CASTEGETQYF. In DNA form, the CDR3 reads TGTGCCAGCACCGAGGGAGAGACCCAGTACTTC. The V call is TRBV2, the J call TRBJ2-5, with TRBD2 as a possible D gene (5 bases). The CDR3 is 11 amino acids. Looked up from germline, CDR1 is SNHLY and CDR2 is FYNNEI. V was trimmed by 7 bases and J by 4 bases, leaving 7 bases between them.

In this sample, this clonotype turned up many times. CDR3 bases: TGTGCCAGCAAATACAGGGTTGGGGTGATAGATACGCAGTATTTT. Protein product: CASKYRVGVIDTQYF. The rearrangement joins TRBV2 to TRBJ2-3; TRBD1 is a possible D gene (6 bases). CDR1 is SNHLY, CDR2 FYNNEI, per germline. The CDR3 length is 15 residues. Trimming cost V 7 bases and J 5 bases, with 19 bases left between them. The entire variable domain, with the rest obtained from reference TRBV2 and TRBJ2-3, is as follows: EPEVTQTPSHQVTQMGQEVILRCVPISNHLYFYWYRQILGQKVEFLVSFYNNEISEKSEIFDDQFSVERPDGSNFTLKIRSTKLEDSAMYFCASKYRVGVIDTQYFGPGTRLTVL.

This clonotype has only a few counts. This sequence joins TRBV28 and TRBJ1-5; perhaps TRBD1 as D (6 bases). The germline V gene encodes CDR1 MDHEN and CDR2 SYDVKM. Trimming removed 3 bases at V and 0 bases at J, with 9 bases between. There are 15 residues in the CDR3. CDR3 sequence reads: CASSLTGYSNQPQHF. The CDR3 nucleotides read TGTGCCAGCAGTTTGACAGGCTATAGCAATCAGCCCCAGCATTTT.